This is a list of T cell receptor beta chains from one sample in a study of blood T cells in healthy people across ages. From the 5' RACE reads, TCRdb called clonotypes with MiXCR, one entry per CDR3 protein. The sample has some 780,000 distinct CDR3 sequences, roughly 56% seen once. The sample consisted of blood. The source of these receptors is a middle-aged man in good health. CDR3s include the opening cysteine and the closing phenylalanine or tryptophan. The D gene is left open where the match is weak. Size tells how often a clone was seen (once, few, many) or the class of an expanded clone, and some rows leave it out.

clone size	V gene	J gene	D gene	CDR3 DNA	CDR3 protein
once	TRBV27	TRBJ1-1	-	TGTGCCAGCAGTTTCCAGGGAGGTTTAACTGAAGCTTTCTTT	CASSFQGGLTEAFF
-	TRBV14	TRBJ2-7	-	TGTGCCAGCAGCCAGAGAGCGTACTACGAGCAGTACTTC	CASSQRAYYEQYF
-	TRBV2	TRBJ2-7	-	TGTGCCAGCACGCTAGTAGCCTACGAGCAGTACTTC	CASTLVAYEQYF
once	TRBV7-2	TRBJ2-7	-	TGTGCCAGCAGTATACAGATCTCCTACGAGCAGTACTTC	CASSIQISYEQYF
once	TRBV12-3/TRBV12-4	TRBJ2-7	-	TGTGCCAGCAGCCCCTCTCGGGCCTACGAGCAGTACTTC	CASSPSRAYEQYF
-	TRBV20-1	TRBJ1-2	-	TGCAGTGCTAGAGAGGCCAGGGGTGACTATGGCTACACCTTC	CSAREARGDYGYTF
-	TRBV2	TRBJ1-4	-	TGTGCCGGGGGGCAGGGAATTAATGAAAAACTGTTTTTT	CAGGQGINEKLFF
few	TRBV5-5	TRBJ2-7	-	TGTGCCAGCAGCTTGGTTTCAGGACAGCAATACGAGCAGTACTTC	CASSLVSGQQYEQYF
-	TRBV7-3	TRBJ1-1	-	TGTGCCAGCAGCCCAGTGGCGCCTATGAACACTGAAGCTTTCTTT	CASSPVAPMNTEAFF
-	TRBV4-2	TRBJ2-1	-	TGTGCCAGCAGCCAAGACTATAACGGGGCGGCTGAGCAGTTCTTC	CASSQDYNGAAEQFF
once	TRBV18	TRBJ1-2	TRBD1	TGTGCCAGCTCACTGGTGCCACGGGACAGCGCGTCTTATGGCTACACCTTC	CASSLVPRDSASYGYTF
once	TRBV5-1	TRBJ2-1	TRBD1	TGCGCCAGCAGCTTTCCGGGACAGGCGTTGTTCTTC	CASSFPGQALFF
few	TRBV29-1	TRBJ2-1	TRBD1	TGCAGCGTTGAGGTGACAGGGGGAATCAATGAGCAGTTCTTC	CSVEVTGGINEQFF